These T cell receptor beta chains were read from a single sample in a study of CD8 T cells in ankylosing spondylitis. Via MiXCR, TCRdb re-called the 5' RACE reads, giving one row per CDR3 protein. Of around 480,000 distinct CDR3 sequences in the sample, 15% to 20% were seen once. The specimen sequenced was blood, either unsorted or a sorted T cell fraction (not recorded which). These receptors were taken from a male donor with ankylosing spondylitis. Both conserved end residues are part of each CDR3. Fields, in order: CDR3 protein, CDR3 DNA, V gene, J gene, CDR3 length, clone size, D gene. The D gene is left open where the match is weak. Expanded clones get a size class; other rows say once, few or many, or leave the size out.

CDR3aa: CASSQSVFAGSGGYEQYF
CDR3nt: TGCGCCAGCAGCCAAAGTGTCTTCGCGGGATCGGGGGGTTACGAGCAGTACTTC
v_gene: TRBV4-1
j_gene: TRBJ2-7
len: 18
abundance: few
d_gene: TRBD2

CDR3aa: CASSPAGHHNEKLFF
CDR3nt: TGTGCCAGCAGCCCCGCGGGACATCATAATGAAAAACTGTTTTTT
v_gene: TRBV7-9
j_gene: TRBJ1-4
len: 15
abundance: many
d_gene: .

CDR3aa: CASSRGSAEYEQYF
CDR3nt: TGTGCCAGCAGCCGCGGCTCCGCAGAATACGAGCAGTACTTC
v_gene: TRBV3-1
j_gene: TRBJ2-7
len: 14
abundance: few
d_gene: .

CDR3aa: CASRLQGATDTQYF
CDR3nt: TGTGCCAGCAGGCTACAGGGGGCCACAGATACGCAGTATTTT
v_gene: TRBV12-3/TRBV12-4
j_gene: TRBJ2-3
len: 14
abundance: many
d_gene: TRBD1

CDR3aa: CASSILGMNTEAFF
CDR3nt: TGTGCCAGTAGTATCTTAGGGATGAACACTGAAGCTTTCTTT
v_gene: TRBV19
j_gene: TRBJ1-1
len: 14
abundance: few
d_gene: .

CDR3aa: CSAPRRGEEEKLFF
CDR3nt: TGCAGTGCTCCCCGTCGCGGGGAGGAAGAAAAACTGTTTTTT
v_gene: TRBV20-1
j_gene: TRBJ1-4
len: 14
abundance: .
d_gene: .

CDR3aa: CASSLTGIDTQYF
CDR3nt: TGCGCCAGCAGCCTCACAGGAATAGATACGCAGTATTTT
v_gene: TRBV5-1
j_gene: TRBJ2-3
len: 13
abundance: many
d_gene: .

CDR3aa: CASRLSGRTGIQYF
CDR3nt: TGTGCCAGCAGACTCAGCGGGCGGACGGGCATTCAGTACTTC
v_gene: TRBV12-3/TRBV12-4
j_gene: TRBJ2-4
len: 14
abundance: few
d_gene: .

CDR3aa: CASSKLRGLDTGELFF
CDR3nt: TGTGCCAGCAGTAAACTCAGGGGGTTGGACACCGGGGAGCTGTTTTTT
v_gene: TRBV6-2/TRBV6-3
j_gene: TRBJ2-2
len: 16
abundance: few
d_gene: TRBD1

CDR3aa: CASSPRTGGADEKLFF
CDR3nt: TGTGCCAGCAGCCCAAGGACAGGGGGCGCGGATGAAAAACTGTTTTTT
v_gene: TRBV7-9
j_gene: TRBJ1-4
len: 16
abundance: .
d_gene: TRBD1

CDR3aa: CASGNPRGGTRSYEQYF
CDR3nt: TGTGCCAGCGGAAATCCCCGGGGAGGGACTAGGTCCTACGAGCAGTACTTC
v_gene: TRBV2
j_gene: TRBJ2-7
len: 17
abundance: few
d_gene: TRBD2

CDR3aa: CASGSRGLPYF
CDR3nt: TGTGCCAGCGGATCCAGGGGGCTTCCGTACTTC
v_gene: TRBV12-3/TRBV12-4
j_gene: TRBJ2-4
len: 11
abundance: .
d_gene: TRBD1

CDR3aa: CASSPRGAVGNTIYF
CDR3nt: TGTGCCAGCAGTCCGCGGGGGGCAGTCGGAAACACCATATATTTT
v_gene: TRBV12-3/TRBV12-4
j_gene: TRBJ1-3
len: 15
abundance: few
d_gene: .

CDR3aa: CASSYSRTTYEQYF
CDR3nt: TGTGCCAGCAGTTACTCGCGGACCACCTACGAGCAGTACTTC
v_gene: TRBV6-5
j_gene: TRBJ2-7
len: 14
abundance: .
d_gene: .

CDR3aa: CASQTQGQYEQYF
CDR3nt: TGTGCCTCCCAAACCCAGGGTCAGTACGAGCAGTACTTC
v_gene: TRBV6-2/TRBV6-3
j_gene: TRBJ2-7
len: 13
abundance: few
d_gene: .

CDR3aa: CASSLRATGGGGEAFF
CDR3nt: TGTGCCAGCAGTTTAAGGGCGACAGGGGGAGGGGGCGAAGCTTTCTTT
v_gene: TRBV12-3/TRBV12-4
j_gene: TRBJ1-1
len: 16
abundance: .
d_gene: TRBD1

CDR3aa: CAIAGGSTTGTDTQYF
CDR3nt: TGTGCCATCGCCGGGGGGAGTACTACTGGCACAGATACGCAGTATTTT
v_gene: TRBV10-3
j_gene: TRBJ2-3
len: 16
abundance: few
d_gene: TRBD2

CDR3aa: CASSPRAGPLGAFF
CDR3nt: TGTGCCAGCAGCCCCCGCGCAGGGCCGCTAGGAGCTTTCTTT
v_gene: TRBV3-1
j_gene: TRBJ1-1
len: 14
abundance: .
d_gene: .

CDR3aa: CASSLVESANTGELFF
CDR3nt: TGCGCCAGCAGCTTGGTTGAGTCAGCGAACACCGGGGAGCTGTTTTTT
v_gene: TRBV5-1
j_gene: TRBJ2-2
len: 16
abundance: .
d_gene: .

CDR3aa: CASSLDGPQPQHF
CDR3nt: TGTGCCAGCAGCTTAGACGGTCCTCAGCCCCAGCATTTT
v_gene: TRBV7-8
j_gene: TRBJ1-5
len: 13
abundance: many
d_gene: .

CDR3aa: CASSRQAGMSPPQHF
CDR3nt: TGTGCCAGCAGCCGACAGGCAGGGATGTCACCCCCCCAGCATTTT
v_gene: TRBV5-6
j_gene: TRBJ1-5
len: 15
abundance: few
d_gene: .

CDR3aa: CASSLRTSGVYNEQFF
CDR3nt: TGCGCCAGCAGCTTACGTACTAGCGGGGTCTACAATGAGCAGTTCTTC
v_gene: TRBV5-1
j_gene: TRBJ2-1
len: 16
abundance: many
d_gene: TRBD2

CDR3aa: CASSSGQGRPNEKLFF
CDR3nt: TGTGCCAGCAGTTCCGGACAGGGCCGCCCTAATGAAAAACTGTTTTTT
v_gene: TRBV12-3/TRBV12-4
j_gene: TRBJ1-4
len: 16
abundance: many
d_gene: TRBD1

CDR3aa: CASSVVGEQQETQYF
CDR3nt: TGTGCCAGCAGCGTAGTTGGTGAACAACAAGAGACCCAGTACTTC
v_gene: TRBV9
j_gene: TRBJ2-5
len: 15
abundance: few
d_gene: .

CDR3aa: CSARRRGTSGTDTQYF
CDR3nt: TGCAGTGCTAGAAGACGCGGGACTAGCGGCACAGATACGCAGTATTTT
v_gene: TRBV20-1
j_gene: TRBJ2-3
len: 16
abundance: few
d_gene: TRBD2

CDR3aa: CASSRTGTSGGLIYEQYF
CDR3nt: TGCGCCAGCAGCCGTACCGGGACTAGCGGAGGTTTAATTTACGAGCAGTACTTC
v_gene: TRBV5-1
j_gene: TRBJ2-7
len: 18
abundance: .
d_gene: TRBD2

CDR3aa: CSASPDSAESRFF
CDR3nt: TGCAGTGCTTCCCCTGACAGCGCTGAAAGCCGTTTCTTT
v_gene: TRBV20-1
j_gene: TRBJ1-1
len: 13
abundance: many
d_gene: .

CDR3aa: CASRTSGAGDTQYF
CDR3nt: TGCGCCTCAAGGACTAGCGGGGCGGGAGATACGCAGTATTTT
v_gene: TRBV5-1
j_gene: TRBJ2-3
len: 14
abundance: few
d_gene: TRBD2

CDR3aa: CASSLGSRSSWGEQFF
CDR3nt: TGTGCCAGCAGCTTAGGCTCCAGGTCCTCCTGGGGTGAGCAGTTCTTC
v_gene: TRBV7-2
j_gene: TRBJ2-1
len: 16
abundance: few
d_gene: .

CDR3aa: CSATRGRGTEAFF
CDR3nt: TGCAGTGCTACCAGGGGGCGAGGCACTGAAGCTTTCTTT
v_gene: TRBV20-1
j_gene: TRBJ1-1
len: 13
abundance: few
d_gene: TRBD1

CDR3aa: CAWSRGQGEDTQYF
CDR3nt: TGTGCCTGGAGTAGGGGACAGGGTGAAGATACGCAGTATTTT
v_gene: TRBV30
j_gene: TRBJ2-3
len: 14
abundance: once
d_gene: TRBD1

CDR3aa: CSARYEGGEQFF
CDR3nt: TGCAGTGCTAGGTACGAGGGGGGTGAGCAGTTCTTC
v_gene: TRBV20-1
j_gene: TRBJ2-1
len: 12
abundance: few
d_gene: .

CDR3aa: CASTGYSGANVLTF
CDR3nt: TGTGCCAGCACCGGATACTCTGGGGCCAACGTCCTGACTTTC
v_gene: TRBV2
j_gene: TRBJ2-6
len: 14
abundance: .
d_gene: .

CDR3aa: CSARDLTDRAVGYTF
CDR3nt: TGCAGTGCTAGAGACCTAACTGACAGGGCGGTCGGCTACACCTTC
v_gene: TRBV20-1
j_gene: TRBJ1-2
len: 15
abundance: few
d_gene: TRBD1

CDR3aa: CATVGWRAPYEQYF
CDR3nt: TGTGCCACCGTCGGGTGGAGGGCGCCCTACGAGCAGTACTTC
v_gene: TRBV21-1
j_gene: TRBJ2-7
len: 14
abundance: .
d_gene: .

CDR3aa: CASSVGRTGTDTQYF
CDR3nt: TGTGCCAGCAGTGTGGGACGGACAGGCACAGATACGCAGTATTTT
v_gene: TRBV28
j_gene: TRBJ2-3
len: 15
abundance: .
d_gene: .

CDR3aa: CSAGTGGNEKLFF
CDR3nt: TGCAGTGCGGGGACAGGGGGTAATGAAAAACTGTTTTTT
v_gene: TRBV20-1
j_gene: TRBJ1-4
len: 13
abundance: few
d_gene: TRBD1

CDR3aa: CASSTGLGGTQYF
CDR3nt: TGTGCCAGCAGCACCGGACTAGGGGGGACCCAGTACTTC
v_gene: TRBV7-3
j_gene: TRBJ2-5
len: 13
abundance: .
d_gene: .

CDR3aa: CSASRRYNEQFF
CDR3nt: TGCAGTGCTAGTCGACGGTACAATGAGCAGTTCTTC
v_gene: TRBV20-1
j_gene: TRBJ2-1
len: 12
abundance: .
d_gene: .

CDR3aa: CSASDRRGGTEAFF
CDR3nt: TGCAGTGCTAGCGATCGGAGGGGTGGTACTGAAGCTTTCTTT
v_gene: TRBV20-1
j_gene: TRBJ1-1
len: 14
abundance: few
d_gene: .

CDR3aa: CASSLATGGTYNEQFF
CDR3nt: TGTGCCAGCAGCTTAGCGACGGGAGGGACCTACAATGAGCAGTTCTTC
v_gene: TRBV7-6
j_gene: TRBJ2-1
len: 16
abundance: many
d_gene: TRBD2

CDR3aa: CASSFFPRDRFPDTQYF
CDR3nt: TGTGCCAGCAGCTTCTTCCCAAGGGACAGGTTTCCAGATACGCAGTATTTT
v_gene: TRBV7-2
j_gene: TRBJ2-3
len: 17
abundance: few
d_gene: TRBD1

CDR3aa: CASSLVVGANVLTF
CDR3nt: TGTGCCAGCAGCTTGGTTGTGGGAGCCAACGTCCTGACTTTC
v_gene: TRBV5-6
j_gene: TRBJ2-6
len: 14
abundance: .
d_gene: .

CDR3aa: CASSQDWASGRGAYEQYF
CDR3nt: TGCGCCAGCAGCCAAGATTGGGCTAGCGGGAGAGGCGCCTACGAGCAGTACTTC
v_gene: TRBV4-3
j_gene: TRBJ2-7
len: 18
abundance: few
d_gene: TRBD2

CDR3aa: CASSSPGQGARGYTF
CDR3nt: TGTGCCAGCAGTTCTCCAGGACAGGGGGCGAGGGGCTACACCTTC
v_gene: TRBV27
j_gene: TRBJ1-2
len: 15
abundance: .
d_gene: TRBD1

CDR3aa: CSASIRTSGTDTQYF
CDR3nt: TGCAGTGCTAGTATTCGGACTAGCGGCACAGATACGCAGTATTTT
v_gene: TRBV20-1
j_gene: TRBJ2-3
len: 15
abundance: many
d_gene: TRBD2

CDR3aa: CASSFSGVVGELFF
CDR3nt: TGTGCCAGCAGTTTCTCAGGGGTCGTCGGGGAGCTGTTTTTT
v_gene: TRBV12-3/TRBV12-4
j_gene: TRBJ2-2
len: 14
abundance: many
d_gene: .

CDR3aa: CASSTREGVGELFF
CDR3nt: TGTGCCAGCAGCACTCGGGAGGGAGTCGGGGAGCTGTTTTTT
v_gene: TRBV3-1
j_gene: TRBJ2-2
len: 14
abundance: few
d_gene: TRBD2

CDR3aa: CASSFQGSSPLHF
CDR3nt: TGTGCCAGCAGCTTCCAGGGCAGCTCACCCCTCCACTTT
v_gene: TRBV7-6
j_gene: TRBJ1-6
len: 13
abundance: few
d_gene: .

CDR3aa: CASSLAGGDKETQYF
CDR3nt: TGCGCCAGCAGCTTGGCAGGAGGGGATAAAGAGACCCAGTACTTC
v_gene: TRBV5-1
j_gene: TRBJ2-5
len: 15
abundance: .
d_gene: .

CDR3aa: CASNRDRLEKQFF
CDR3nt: TGTGCCAGCAACCGTGACCGACTCGAAAAGCAGTTCTTC
v_gene: TRBV14
j_gene: TRBJ2-1
len: 13
abundance: few
d_gene: .

CDR3aa: CSAGGESSYNEQFF
CDR3nt: TGCAGTGCTGGCGGGGAGAGCTCCTACAATGAGCAGTTCTTC
v_gene: TRBV20-1
j_gene: TRBJ2-1
len: 14
abundance: .
d_gene: .

CDR3aa: CSVESRMNTEAFF
CDR3nt: TGCAGCGTTGAAAGCCGCATGAACACTGAAGCTTTCTTT
v_gene: TRBV29-1
j_gene: TRBJ1-1
len: 13
abundance: few
d_gene: .

CDR3aa: CASSKEGLAGPEGETQYF
CDR3nt: TGTGCCAGCAGCAAAGAAGGGCTAGCGGGACCTGAGGGGGAGACCCAGTACTTC
v_gene: TRBV4-2
j_gene: TRBJ2-5
len: 18
abundance: once
d_gene: TRBD2

CDR3aa: CASSQIDMGFTGANVLTF
CDR3nt: TGCGCCAGCAGCCAAATCGATATGGGTTTCACTGGGGCCAACGTCCTGACTTTC
v_gene: TRBV4-1
j_gene: TRBJ2-6
len: 18
abundance: few
d_gene: .

CDR3aa: CASSLAGDETGELFF
CDR3nt: TGCGCCAGCAGCTTGGCCGGGGACGAAACCGGGGAGCTGTTTTTT
v_gene: TRBV5-1
j_gene: TRBJ2-2
len: 15
abundance: .
d_gene: .

CDR3aa: CASSRRTDSTEAFF
CDR3nt: TGTGCCAGCAGCCGGCGAACGGACAGCACTGAAGCTTTCTTT
v_gene: TRBV5-5
j_gene: TRBJ1-1
len: 14
abundance: .
d_gene: .

CDR3aa: CASRRETGGAMGTEAFF
CDR3nt: TGTGCCAGCAGGAGGGAGACAGGGGGCGCGATGGGGACTGAAGCTTTCTTT
v_gene: TRBV6-1
j_gene: TRBJ1-1
len: 17
abundance: .
d_gene: TRBD1

CDR3aa: CASSFSAGVDTQYF
CDR3nt: TGTGCCAGCAGCTTTTCGGCGGGGGTGGATACGCAGTATTTT
v_gene: TRBV7-9
j_gene: TRBJ2-3
len: 14
abundance: few
d_gene: TRBD2

CDR3aa: CASSLGSGFTDTQYF
CDR3nt: TGCGCCAGCAGCTTGGGGAGCGGATTCACAGATACGCAGTATTTT
v_gene: TRBV5-1
j_gene: TRBJ2-3
len: 15
abundance: .
d_gene: .